The 7 T cell receptor beta chains below come from one sample, sequenced in a study of T-cell reconstitution after alpha-beta-depleted transplantation in children. TCRbeta library construction was performed incorporating unique molecular identifiers. TCRdb reprocessed the PCR reads via MiXCR and lists one record per CDR3 protein. The table lists nearly 400,000 distinct CDR3 sequences, about a fifth of them singletons. Sequences were derived from PBMCs from the stem cell graft donor, sampled from the stem cell graft. The origin of the receptors is a human donor who donated a stem cell graft to a child with acute myeloid leukemia.

The rearrangement links TRBV28 to TRBJ2-7; D unclear. The CDR3 consists of 12 residues. V was shortened by 7 bases and J by 4 bases, with 11 bases between the two germline ends. Germline V lookup: CDR1 MDHEN, CDR2 SYDVKM. CDR3 protein: CASTNPLYEQYF. In nucleotides, the CDR3 is TGTGCCAGCACCAACCCCCTTTACGAGCAGTACTTC.

This clonotype turned up a few times. This chain joins TRBV2 and TRBJ2-1; D call uncertain. V lost 2 bases to trimming and J lost 8 bases, with 7 bases between them. The CDR3 contains 12 residues. Per the germline V gene, CDR1 is SNHLY and CDR2 is FYNNEI. The CDR3 loop is CASSEQGDEQFF. In DNA form, the CDR3 reads TGTGCCAGCAGTGAACAAGGCGATGAGCAGTTCTTC.

The chain links TRBV7-3 to TRBJ2-1; either TRBD1 or TRBD2 may supply D (5 bases each). Looked up from germline, CDR1 is SGHTA and CDR2 is FQGTGA. This CDR3 spans 15 amino acids. Trimming removed 4 bases from V and 4 bases from J, with 14 bases in between. CDR3 in amino acids: CASSSTRDPYNEQFF. The CDR3 region has the DNA TGTGCCAGCAGCTCGACCCGGGACCCATACAATGAGCAGTTCTTC.

This chain connects TRBV7-9 to TRBJ2-1; D ambiguous. Germline CDR1 and CDR2: SEHNR and FQNEAQ (reference sequence). The V and J ends lost 6 bases and 10 bases respectively, with 7 bases between them. This CDR3 comprises 10 residues. The CDR3 DNA sequence: TGTGCCAGCAGTAAAGGGGAGCAGTTCTTC. This sequence encodes CASSKGEQFF. Drawing the rest from reference TRBV7-9 and TRBJ2-1, the complete variable domain is DTGVSQNPRHKITKRGQNVTFRCDPISEHNRLYWYRQTLGQGPEFLTYFQNEAQLEKSRLLSDRFSAERPKGSFSTLEIQRTEQGDSAMYLCASSKGEQFFGPGTRLTVL.

This clonotype was seen a single time. The genes are TRBV28 and TRBJ1-1; TRBD1 is a possible D gene (5 bases). V lost 2 bases and J 4 bases, leaving 14 bases between the germline ends. CDR3 length: 15 amino acids. The germline gives CDR1 MDHEN, CDR2 SYDVKM. CDR3 residues: CASSLRGPVGTEAFF. The CDR3 region has the DNA TGTGCCAGCAGTTTAAGGGGCCCGGTAGGCACTGAAGCTTTCTTT.

This clonotype has just a few counts. The chain combines TRBV9 with TRBJ1-5; 10 bases line up with TRBD1. The J segment lost 4 bases and the V segment lost 8 bases, leaving 3 bases of the junction unmatched. Germline CDR1 and CDR2: SGDLS and YYNGEE. The CDR3 runs 13 residues. The CDR3 loop reads CASGTGANQPQHF. Written as DNA, the CDR3 is TGTGCCAGTGGGACAGGGGCAAATCAGCCCCAGCATTTT.

This clonotype was seen a handful of times. The chain employs TRBV20-1 and TRBJ1-5, with 8 bases that match TRBD1. Germline V gene data show CDR1 as DFQATT and CDR2 as SNEGSKA (reference sequence). V was clipped by 0 bases and J by 3 bases; unmatched bases: 10. The CDR3 extends over 17 amino acids. CDR3 nucleotides: TGCAGTGCTAGAGATCAATACCCGGGACAGGACAATCAGCCCCAGCATTTT. Translation: CSARDQYPGQDNQPQHF.